This T cell receptor (beta chain) was observed in a study of beta chain features in type 1 diabetes. As every portion of the isolated RNA was reverse transcribed, the sequencing read expressed TCRB transcripts. Clones were sequenced by immunoSEQ multiplex PCR, and TCRdb holds only the in-frame ones, with some missing. The table lists about 350,000 clones, around 20% of them singletons. Averaging roughly 120 mL, one heparinised blood draw was given by each donor. The authors sorted CD4+ naive, central memory, regulatory and stem cell-like memory cells via CD45RO/CCR7/CD25/CD127/CD95/CD27. Germline assignment: CDR1 MNHNY and CDR2 SVGAGI (reference sequence). V shed 5 bases and J 3 bases; nucleotides not matched to a gene: 7. This CDR3 spans 14 amino acids.

The clonotype was recovered from a woman aged 18 to 35 in good health. The sample comprised naive CD4+ T cells from blood. V and J are TRBV6-6 and TRBJ2-7; 7 positions match TRBD2. The DNA for the CDR3 is TGTGCCAGCAGTGATCCGGGACTATTCTACGAGCAGTACTTC. Translated, it gives CASSDPGLFYEQYF.